These T cell receptor beta chains were read from a single sample in a study of CD4 and CD8 cells across lung adenocarcinoma regions. TCRdb re-derived calls from the PCR reads in MiXCR, one entry per CDR3 protein. The sample has nearly 11,000 distinct CDR3 sequences; around 59% are singletons. Sequenced sample: CD8+ T cells from the margin of a lung tumor. These receptors all stem from a male donor with lung adenocarcinoma. The CD4 and CD8 labels of this study may be unreliable. The CDR3 runs from the conserved cysteine through the conserved F or W. D genes are given only for firm matches. Clone size is stated in some rows and not others, as once, few, many or a class when expanded.

CDR3aa: CASSSGLAAYEQYF; CDR3nt: TGCGCCAGCAGCTCGGGACTAGCCGCCTACGAGCAGTACTTC; v_gene: TRBV10-1; abundance: -; j_gene: TRBJ2-7; d_gene: TRBD2
CDR3aa: CASSTGGGKNTQYF; CDR3nt: TGTGCCAGCAGCACAGGGGGTGGCAAAAATACGCAGTACTTT; v_gene: TRBV6-1; abundance: -; j_gene: TRBJ2-3; d_gene: TRBD1
CDR3aa: CASSEAGGGVGETQYF; CDR3nt: TGTGCCAGCAGTGAAGCCGGGGGCGGGGTTGGGGAGACGCAGTATTTT; v_gene: TRBV6-1; abundance: -; j_gene: TRBJ2-3; d_gene: -
CDR3aa: CAGSGGGRQDTQYF; CDR3nt: TGTGCGGGCAGCGGGGGAGGGAGGCAAGATACGCAGTATTTT; v_gene: TRBV6-1; abundance: -; j_gene: TRBJ2-3; d_gene: TRBD2
CDR3aa: CASSYWRQGDNEQFF; CDR3nt: TGTGCCAGCAGTTACTGGAGACAGGGCGACAATGAGCAGTTCTTC; v_gene: TRBV6-2/TRBV6-3; abundance: -; j_gene: TRBJ2-1; d_gene: TRBD1
CDR3aa: CASSARTGGTNTQYF; CDR3nt: TGTGCCAGCAGTGCCCGGACAGGGGGCACGAACACTCAGTACTTT; v_gene: TRBV6-1; abundance: once; j_gene: TRBJ2-4; d_gene: TRBD1
CDR3aa: CASSEARQRIKANYGYTF; CDR3nt: TGTGCCAGCAGTGAAGCGCGGCAGAGAATAAAGGCTAACTATGGCTACACCTTC; v_gene: TRBV6-1; abundance: -; j_gene: TRBJ1-2; d_gene: -
CDR3aa: CASSYTRFEQYF; CDR3nt: TGTGCCAGCAGTTACACTCGATTCGAGCAGTACTTC; v_gene: TRBV6-2/TRBV6-3; abundance: few; j_gene: TRBJ2-7; d_gene: -
CDR3aa: CASSQALAYNEQFF; CDR3nt: TGTGCCAGCAGCCAGGCACTAGCCTACAATGAGCAGTTCTTC; v_gene: TRBV14; abundance: -; j_gene: TRBJ2-1; d_gene: -
CDR3aa: CASSSSFTGTDTQYF; CDR3nt: TGTGCCAGCAGCTCGTCATTTACCGGCACAGATACGCAGTATTTT; v_gene: TRBV7-2; abundance: medium-sized; j_gene: TRBJ2-3; d_gene: -
CDR3aa: CASSLAGQGGRQFF; CDR3nt: TGTGCCAGCAGCTTGGCGGGACAGGGGGGGAGGCAGTTCTTC; v_gene: TRBV7-2; abundance: -; j_gene: TRBJ2-1; d_gene: TRBD1
CDR3aa: CASSLTGANVLTF; CDR3nt: TGTGCCAGCAGTTTGACCGGGGCCAACGTCCTGACTTTC; v_gene: TRBV27; abundance: many; j_gene: TRBJ2-6; d_gene: -
CDR3aa: CASSPPGQLAGRETQYF; CDR3nt: TGTGCCAGCAGCCCTCCGGGACAGCTAGCGGGGAGGGAGACCCAGTACTTC; v_gene: TRBV11-2; abundance: -; j_gene: TRBJ2-5; d_gene: TRBD2
CDR3aa: CASRRTSGRFYNEQFF; CDR3nt: TGTGCCAGCAGGCGGACTAGCGGGAGATTCTACAATGAGCAGTTCTTC; v_gene: TRBV6-1; abundance: -; j_gene: TRBJ2-1; d_gene: TRBD2
CDR3aa: CASSQVGGPSYNEQFF; CDR3nt: TGTGCCAGCAGCCAAGTGGGGGGACCCTCCTACAATGAGCAGTTCTTC; v_gene: TRBV4-2; abundance: few; j_gene: TRBJ2-1; d_gene: -
CDR3aa: CASSESGRQETQYF; CDR3nt: TGCGCCAGCAGTGAGTCAGGTCGACAAGAGACCCAGTACTTC; v_gene: TRBV10-1; abundance: -; j_gene: TRBJ2-5; d_gene: -
CDR3aa: CASTPTETGGYNEQFF; CDR3nt: TGTGCCAGCACTCCCACAGAAACTGGGGGTTACAATGAGCAGTTCTTC; v_gene: TRBV6-1; abundance: few; j_gene: TRBJ2-1; d_gene: -
CDR3aa: CASSSGGGFWETQYF; CDR3nt: TGTGCCAGCAGTTCTGGGGGAGGGTTTTGGGAGACCCAGTACTTC; v_gene: TRBV27; abundance: -; j_gene: TRBJ2-5; d_gene: TRBD2
CDR3aa: CASSEVGAYEQYF; CDR3nt: TGCGCCAGCAGTGAGGTAGGGGCCTACGAGCAGTACTTC; v_gene: TRBV10-2; abundance: many; j_gene: TRBJ2-7; d_gene: -
CDR3aa: CASSPAVSSYNEQFF; CDR3nt: TGTGCCAGCAGCCCAGCGGTGAGCTCCTACAATGAGCAGTTCTTC; v_gene: TRBV7-2; abundance: -; j_gene: TRBJ2-1; d_gene: -
CDR3aa: CASSGQGSTDTQYF; CDR3nt: TGTGCCAGCAGCGGTCAGGGGAGCACAGATACGCAGTATTTT; v_gene: TRBV11-3; abundance: few; j_gene: TRBJ2-3; d_gene: -
CDR3aa: CASSVEGGDGADTQYF; CDR3nt: TGTGCCAGCAGCGTAGAGGGTGGGGATGGGGCAGATACGCAGTATTTT; v_gene: TRBV9; abundance: -; j_gene: TRBJ2-3; d_gene: -
CDR3aa: CASSLQAVDTGAQYF; CDR3nt: TGCGCCAGCAGCCTCCAAGCGGTGGACACCGGGGCGCAGTATTTT; v_gene: TRBV10-1; abundance: -; j_gene: TRBJ2-3; d_gene: -
CDR3aa: CASSRMNGGDEQFF; CDR3nt: TGTGCCAGCAGCCGGATGAACGGGGGTGATGAGCAGTTCTTC; v_gene: TRBV12-3/TRBV12-4; abundance: few; j_gene: TRBJ2-1; d_gene: -
CDR3aa: CASIEAGGDGEQYF; CDR3nt: TGTGCCAGCATCGAAGCGGGAGGTGACGGCGAGCAGTACTTC; v_gene: TRBV6-1; abundance: -; j_gene: TRBJ2-7; d_gene: TRBD2
CDR3aa: CASSGRHNEQFF; CDR3nt: TGTGCCAGCAGTGGTAGACACAATGAGCAGTTCTTC; v_gene: TRBV6-1; abundance: many; j_gene: TRBJ2-1; d_gene: -
CDR3aa: CASSPDRGERETQYF; CDR3nt: TGTGCCAGCAGCCCTGACAGGGGAGAAAGGGAGACCCAGTACTTC; v_gene: TRBV12-3/TRBV12-4; abundance: -; j_gene: TRBJ2-5; d_gene: TRBD1
CDR3aa: CASSPGQGFGKNIQYF; CDR3nt: TGTGCCAGCAGTCCCGGACAGGGTTTTGGCAAAAACATTCAGTACTTC; v_gene: TRBV27; abundance: -; j_gene: TRBJ2-4; d_gene: TRBD1
CDR3aa: CAGSGGRAQETQYF; CDR3nt: TGTGCGGGCAGCGGGGGCCGTGCCCAAGAGACCCAGTACTTC; v_gene: TRBV7-2; abundance: -; j_gene: TRBJ2-5; d_gene: TRBD2
CDR3aa: CASSPSGTQGTYNEQFF; CDR3nt: TGTGCCAGCAGTCCGTCCGGGACCCAGGGGACCTACAATGAGCAGTTCTTC; v_gene: TRBV12-3/TRBV12-4; abundance: -; j_gene: TRBJ2-1; d_gene: -
CDR3aa: CASSQDVSTDAQYF; CDR3nt: TGCGCCAGCAGCCAGGATGTGAGCACAGATGCGCAGTATTTT; v_gene: TRBV10-1; abundance: -; j_gene: TRBJ2-3; d_gene: -
CDR3aa: CASSLGGLNIQYF; CDR3nt: TGTGCCAGCAGTCTAGGGGGCTTAAACATTCAGTACTTC; v_gene: TRBV27; abundance: -; j_gene: TRBJ2-4; d_gene: TRBD1
CDR3aa: CASSVLGTPDQYF; CDR3nt: TGTGCCAGCAGCGTCCTCGGGACTCCCGACCAGTACTTC; v_gene: TRBV27; abundance: -; j_gene: TRBJ2-5; d_gene: -
CDR3aa: CASSDNPQDTQYF; CDR3nt: TGCGCCAGCAGTGATAACCCTCAGGATACGCAGTATTTT; v_gene: TRBV10-1; abundance: few; j_gene: TRBJ2-3; d_gene: -
CDR3aa: CASRFSGSSYNEQFF; CDR3nt: TGTGCCAGCAGGTTTAGCGGGAGCTCCTACAATGAGCAGTTCTTC; v_gene: TRBV6-1; abundance: few; j_gene: TRBJ2-1; d_gene: TRBD2
CDR3aa: CASSESPNTEAFF; CDR3nt: TGTGCCAGCAGTGAGTCACCGAACACTGAAGCTTTCTTT; v_gene: TRBV10-3; abundance: once; j_gene: TRBJ1-1; d_gene: -
CDR3aa: CASIRTSGHLGPPEQFF; CDR3nt: TGTGCCAGCATCAGGACTAGCGGCCACCTGGGGCCCCCTGAGCAGTTCTTC; v_gene: TRBV6-1; abundance: few; j_gene: TRBJ2-1; d_gene: TRBD2
CDR3aa: CASRRASTREAAGELFF; CDR3nt: TGTGCCAGCAGAAGGGCCTCCACCAGGGAGGCTGCCGGGGAGCTGTTTTTT; v_gene: TRBV6-1; abundance: few; j_gene: TRBJ2-2; d_gene: -
CDR3aa: CASSTTGTGELFF; CDR3nt: TGTGCCAGCAGCACAACCGGGACCGGGGAGCTGTTTTTT; v_gene: TRBV6-1; abundance: -; j_gene: TRBJ2-2; d_gene: -